The present entry profiles one TCR beta chain with its context. Its antigen is as yet unknown. The source of the sample is a study of T cell responses to AZD1222 COVID-19 vaccine. General study findings and limits: White British donors predominated, females outnumbered males, and clonal diversity was possibly underestimated.

TCRdb keeps only in-frame clones here, not all; method: immunoSEQ multiplex PCR. This repertoire shows 200,000 to 250,000 clones, about 95% found once; its top ten account for over 1.5%. The sequence came from an adult who received the MenACWY meningococcal vaccine as a control. The sequences come from peripheral blood, collected 28 days after the second dose of the MenACWY control vaccine.

The CDR3: CAISESPGRTAYEQYF. The CDR3 coding sequence is TGTGCCATCAGTGAGTCCCCCGGGAGAACCGCCTACGAGCAGTACTTC. V is TRBV10-3 and J is TRBJ2-7, with a tentative D call TRBD2 (6 bases). The germline V gene encodes CDR1 ENHRY and CDR2 SYGVKD. The germline V and J ends were trimmed by 0 bases and 2 bases, with 14 bases remaining between them. This CDR3 has 16 residues.